A selection of T cell receptor beta chains follows, all from one sample in a study of cytomegalovirus exposure and HLA in healthy donors. TCRdb's copy holds only in-frame clones and misses some; the assay was immunoSEQ multiplex PCR. The sample carries hundreds of thousands of clones, about 79% recorded once. The sample was PBMCs. These receptors all stem from a male donor in good health and CMV-seronegative. CDR3s include the opening cysteine and the closing phenylalanine or tryptophan. The D gene is left open where the match is weak. Only part of the rows carry a size: once, few, many, or a class if the clone is expanded.

clone size: .; V gene: TRBV7-2; D gene: TRBD1; J gene: TRBJ1-4; CDR3 protein: CASSRTGQGTSGPRGKLFF; CDR3 DNA: TGTGCCAGCAGTCGCACCGGACAGGGAACTTCTGGGCCCAGGGGAAAACTGTTTTTT
clone size: .; V gene: TRBV4-1; D gene: .; J gene: TRBJ2-5; CDR3 protein: CASSQEGLEEETQYF; CDR3 DNA: TGCGCCAGCAGCCAAGAGGGACTCGAGGAAGAGACCCAGTACTTC
clone size: .; V gene: TRBV7-9; D gene: .; J gene: TRBJ2-1; CDR3 protein: CASSLASGVGEQFF; CDR3 DNA: TGTGCCAGCAGCTTAGCGTCCGGGGTGGGAGAGCAGTTCTTC
clone size: .; V gene: TRBV29-1; D gene: .; J gene: TRBJ1-2; CDR3 protein: CSVEDRQEANYGYTF; CDR3 DNA: TGCAGCGTTGAAGATCGACAGGAGGCCAACTATGGCTACACCTTC
clone size: .; V gene: TRBV4-3; D gene: TRBD1; J gene: TRBJ1-5; CDR3 protein: CASSPRTGGNQPQHF; CDR3 DNA: TGCGCCAGCAGCCCTCGGACAGGGGGCAATCAGCCCCAGCATTTT
clone size: once; V gene: TRBV19; D gene: .; J gene: TRBJ2-1; CDR3 protein: CASSINSGGQFF; CDR3 DNA: TGTGCCAGTAGTATAAACAGCGGTGGGCAGTTCTTC
clone size: .; V gene: TRBV7-6; D gene: .; J gene: TRBJ1-4; CDR3 protein: CASSLVGAEKLFF; CDR3 DNA: TGTGCCAGCAGCTTAGTGGGGGCAGAAAAACTGTTTTTT
clone size: .; V gene: TRBV5-1; D gene: .; J gene: TRBJ1-2; CDR3 protein: CASSLTGNGYTF; CDR3 DNA: TGCGCCAGCAGCTTGACAGGTAACGGCTACACCTTC
clone size: .; V gene: TRBV27; D gene: TRBD2; J gene: TRBJ2-7; CDR3 protein: CASSPRGGRAHEQYF; CDR3 DNA: TGTGCCAGCAGCCCCCGGGGCGGGAGGGCCCACGAGCAGTACTTC
clone size: .; V gene: TRBV10-3; D gene: .; J gene: TRBJ2-2; CDR3 protein: CAISESGDKTGELFF; CDR3 DNA: TGTGCCATCAGTGAGTCGGGTGACAAGACCGGGGAGCTGTTTTTT
clone size: .; V gene: TRBV28; D gene: .; J gene: TRBJ1-1; CDR3 protein: CASTLPGRTEAFF; CDR3 DNA: TGTGCCAGCACTCTTCCGGGTCGCACTGAAGCTTTCTTT
clone size: .; V gene: TRBV19; D gene: .; J gene: TRBJ1-2; CDR3 protein: CASSIEETVDGYTF; CDR3 DNA: TGTGCCAGTAGTATAGAAGAGACAGTGGATGGCTACACCTTC